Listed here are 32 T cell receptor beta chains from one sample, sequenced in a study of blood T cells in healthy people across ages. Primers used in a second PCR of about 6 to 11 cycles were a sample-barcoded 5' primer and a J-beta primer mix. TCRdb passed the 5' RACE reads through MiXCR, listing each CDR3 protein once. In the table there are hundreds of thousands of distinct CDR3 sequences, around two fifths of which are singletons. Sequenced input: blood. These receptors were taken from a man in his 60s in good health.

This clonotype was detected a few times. CDR3 sequence: CASSLALGQGAIRANIQYF. For the CDR3, the DNA is TGTGCCAGCAGCTTAGCTTTGGGACAGGGGGCGATTCGGGCAAACATTCAGTACTTC. The chain links TRBV7-9 to TRBJ2-4, with 12 bases that match TRBD1. The germline gives CDR1 SEHNR, CDR2 FQNEAQ (reference sequence). V was pared by 0 bases and J by 6 bases, with 12 bases of the junction left unmatched. This CDR3 region has 19 residues.

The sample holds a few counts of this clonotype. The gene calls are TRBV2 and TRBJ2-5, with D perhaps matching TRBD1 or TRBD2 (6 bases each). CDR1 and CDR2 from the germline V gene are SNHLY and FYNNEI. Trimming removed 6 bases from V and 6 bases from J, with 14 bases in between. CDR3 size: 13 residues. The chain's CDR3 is CASRGGSTKTQYF. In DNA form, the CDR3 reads TGTGCCAGCAGGGGGGGCTCCACGAAGACCCAGTACTTC.

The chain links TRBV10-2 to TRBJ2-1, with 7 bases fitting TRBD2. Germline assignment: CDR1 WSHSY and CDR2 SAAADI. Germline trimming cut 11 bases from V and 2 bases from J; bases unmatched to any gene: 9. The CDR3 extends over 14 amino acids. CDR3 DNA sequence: TGCGCCCACAGCACGAGCGGGGCCTACAATGAGCAGTTCTTC. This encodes CAHSTSGAYNEQFF.

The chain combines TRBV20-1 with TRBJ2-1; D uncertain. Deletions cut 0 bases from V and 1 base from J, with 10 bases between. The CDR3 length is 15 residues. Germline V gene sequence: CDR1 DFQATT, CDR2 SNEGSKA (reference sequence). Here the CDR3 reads CSARDTQVSYNEQFF. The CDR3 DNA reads TGCAGTGCTAGAGATACGCAGGTATCCTACAATGAGCAGTTCTTC.

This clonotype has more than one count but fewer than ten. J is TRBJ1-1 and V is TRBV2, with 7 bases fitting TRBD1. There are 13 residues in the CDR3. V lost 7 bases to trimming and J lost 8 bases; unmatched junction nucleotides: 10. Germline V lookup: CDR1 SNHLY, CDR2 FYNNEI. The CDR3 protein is CASKRDRDSEAFF. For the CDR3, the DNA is TGTGCCAGCAAACGCGACCGGGACAGCGAAGCTTTCTTT.

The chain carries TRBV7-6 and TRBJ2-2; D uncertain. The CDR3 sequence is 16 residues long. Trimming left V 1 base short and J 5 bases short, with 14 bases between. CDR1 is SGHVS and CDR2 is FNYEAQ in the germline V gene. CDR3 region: CASSLVTAVGTGELFF. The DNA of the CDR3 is TGTGCCAGCAGCTTAGTAACGGCAGTTGGGACCGGGGAGCTGTTTTTT.

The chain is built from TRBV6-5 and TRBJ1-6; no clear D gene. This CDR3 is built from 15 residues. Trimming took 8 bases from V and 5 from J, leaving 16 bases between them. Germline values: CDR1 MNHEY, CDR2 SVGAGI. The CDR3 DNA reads TGTGCCAGCTCCACCTCCTTCGTAAATAATTCACCCCTCCACTTT. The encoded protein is CASSTSFVNNSPLHF.

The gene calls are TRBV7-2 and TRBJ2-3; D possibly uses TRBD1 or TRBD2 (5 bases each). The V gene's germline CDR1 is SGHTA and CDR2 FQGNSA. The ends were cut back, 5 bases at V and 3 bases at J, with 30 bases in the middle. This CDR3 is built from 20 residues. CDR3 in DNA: TGTGCCAGCAGCCCTCGGGTGGTGTGGGGGATGGCAGGGACGACAGATACGCAGTATTTT. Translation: CASSPRVVWGMAGTTDTQYF.

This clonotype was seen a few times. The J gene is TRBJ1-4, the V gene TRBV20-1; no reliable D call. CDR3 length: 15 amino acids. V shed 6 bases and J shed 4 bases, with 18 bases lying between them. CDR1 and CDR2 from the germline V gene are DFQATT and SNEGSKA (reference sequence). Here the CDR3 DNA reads TGCAGTGCGATTGGGTACCGGCTACTTAATGAAAAACTGTTTTTT. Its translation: CSAIGYRLLNEKLFF.

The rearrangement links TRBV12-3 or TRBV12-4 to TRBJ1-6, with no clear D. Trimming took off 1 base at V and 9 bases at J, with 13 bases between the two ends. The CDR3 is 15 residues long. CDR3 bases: TGTGCCAGCAGTTTAGGACTGACGATGGGTTCACCCCTCCACTTT. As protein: CASSLGLTMGSPLHF.

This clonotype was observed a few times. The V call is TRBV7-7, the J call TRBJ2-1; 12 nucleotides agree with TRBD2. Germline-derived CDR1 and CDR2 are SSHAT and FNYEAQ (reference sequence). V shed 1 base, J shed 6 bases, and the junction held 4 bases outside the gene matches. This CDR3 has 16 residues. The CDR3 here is CASSLVSSGGANEQFF. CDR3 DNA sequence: TGTGCCAGCAGCTTAGTATCTAGCGGGGGGGCCAATGAGCAGTTCTTC.

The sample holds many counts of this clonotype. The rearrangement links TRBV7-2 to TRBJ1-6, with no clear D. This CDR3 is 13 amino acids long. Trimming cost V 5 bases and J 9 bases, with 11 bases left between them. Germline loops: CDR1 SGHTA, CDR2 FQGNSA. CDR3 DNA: TGTGCCAGCAGCCCACTCGAGGCTTCACCCCTCCACTTT. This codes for CASSPLEASPLHF.

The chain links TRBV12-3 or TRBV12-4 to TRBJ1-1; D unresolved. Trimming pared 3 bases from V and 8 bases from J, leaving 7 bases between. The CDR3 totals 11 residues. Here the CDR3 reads CASSFGREAFF. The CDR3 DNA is TGTGCCAGCAGTTTTGGTCGGGAAGCTTTCTTT.

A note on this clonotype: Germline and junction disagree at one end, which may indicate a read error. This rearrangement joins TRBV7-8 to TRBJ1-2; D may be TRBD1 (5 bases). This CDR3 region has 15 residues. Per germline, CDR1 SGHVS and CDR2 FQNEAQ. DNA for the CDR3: TGTGCCAGCAGCCCACTGGGACGGACCCTTTATGGCCACACCTTC. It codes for CASSPLGRTLYGHTF. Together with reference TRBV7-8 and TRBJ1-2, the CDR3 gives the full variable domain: GAGVSQSPRYKVAKRGQDVALRCDPISGHVSLFWYQQALGQGPEFLTYFQNEAQLDKSGLPSDRFFAERPEGSVSTLKIQRTQQEDSAVYLCASSPLGRTLYGHTFGSGTRLTVV.

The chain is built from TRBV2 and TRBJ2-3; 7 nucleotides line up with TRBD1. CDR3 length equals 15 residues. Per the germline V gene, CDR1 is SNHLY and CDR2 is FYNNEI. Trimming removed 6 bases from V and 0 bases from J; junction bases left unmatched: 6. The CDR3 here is CASRKDRPSTDTQYF. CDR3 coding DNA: TGTGCCAGCAGGAAGGACAGGCCTAGCACAGATACGCAGTATTTT.

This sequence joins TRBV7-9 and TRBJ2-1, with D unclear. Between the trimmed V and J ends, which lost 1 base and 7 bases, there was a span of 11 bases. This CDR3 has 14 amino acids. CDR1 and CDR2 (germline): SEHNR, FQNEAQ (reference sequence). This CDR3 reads CASSLGSPLNEQFF. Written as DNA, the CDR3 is TGTGCCAGCAGCTTAGGGTCCCCCCTGAATGAGCAGTTCTTC.

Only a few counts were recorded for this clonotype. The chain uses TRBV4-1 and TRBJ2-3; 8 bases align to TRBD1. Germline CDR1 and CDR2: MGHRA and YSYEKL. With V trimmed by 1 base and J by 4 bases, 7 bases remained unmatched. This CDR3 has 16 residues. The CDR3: CASSQGVGQGADTQYF. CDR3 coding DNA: TGCGCCAGCAGCCAAGGGGTCGGACAGGGTGCAGATACGCAGTATTTT.

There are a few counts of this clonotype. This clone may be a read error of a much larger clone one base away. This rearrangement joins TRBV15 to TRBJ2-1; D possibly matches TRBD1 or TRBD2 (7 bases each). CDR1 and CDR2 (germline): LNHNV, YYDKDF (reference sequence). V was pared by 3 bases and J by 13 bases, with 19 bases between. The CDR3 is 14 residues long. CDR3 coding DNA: TGTGCCACCAGCAGCAGGGGGGGTGGAGAGACCCAGTTCTTC. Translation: CATSSRGGGETQFF.

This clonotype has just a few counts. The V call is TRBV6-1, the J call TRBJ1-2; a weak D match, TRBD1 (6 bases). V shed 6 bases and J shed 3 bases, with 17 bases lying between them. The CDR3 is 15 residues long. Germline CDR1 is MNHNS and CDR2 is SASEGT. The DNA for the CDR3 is TGTGCCAGCAGCGAACGGGGGCTTAGTGACTATGGCTACACCTTC. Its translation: CASSERGLSDYGYTF.

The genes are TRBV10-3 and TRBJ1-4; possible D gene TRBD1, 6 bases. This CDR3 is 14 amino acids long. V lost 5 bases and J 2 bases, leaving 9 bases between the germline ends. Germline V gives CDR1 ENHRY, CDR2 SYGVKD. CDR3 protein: CAISPGVTNEKLFF. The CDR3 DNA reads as TGTGCCATCAGTCCAGGGGTGACTAATGAAAAACTGTTTTTT.

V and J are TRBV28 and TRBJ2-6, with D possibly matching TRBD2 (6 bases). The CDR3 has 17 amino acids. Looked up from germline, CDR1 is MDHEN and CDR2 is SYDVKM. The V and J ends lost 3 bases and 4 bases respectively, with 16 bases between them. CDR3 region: CASSFWGGGNGANVLTF. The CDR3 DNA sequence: TGTGCCAGCAGTTTTTGGGGTGGAGGGAACGGGGCCAACGTCCTGACTTTC.

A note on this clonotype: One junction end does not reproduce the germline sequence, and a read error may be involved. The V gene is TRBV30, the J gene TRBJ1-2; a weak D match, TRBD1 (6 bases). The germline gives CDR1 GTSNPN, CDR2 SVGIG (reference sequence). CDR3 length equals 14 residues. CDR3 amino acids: CAWSHGTGYNGCTF. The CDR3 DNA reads TGTGCCTGGAGTCATGGTACAGGGTATAATGGCTGCACCTTC.

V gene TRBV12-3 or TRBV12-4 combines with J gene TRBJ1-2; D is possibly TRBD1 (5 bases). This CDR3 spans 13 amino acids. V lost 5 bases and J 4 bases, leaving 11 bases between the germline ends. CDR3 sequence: CASSARDLYGYTF. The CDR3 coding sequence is TGTGCCAGCAGTGCCCGGGACCTCTATGGCTACACCTTC.

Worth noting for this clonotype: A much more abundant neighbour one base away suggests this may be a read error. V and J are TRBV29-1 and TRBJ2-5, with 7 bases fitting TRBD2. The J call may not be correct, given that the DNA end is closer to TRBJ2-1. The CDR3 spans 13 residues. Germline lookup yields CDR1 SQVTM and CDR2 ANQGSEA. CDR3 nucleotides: TGCAGCGTTGTTAGCGGGCACCAAGAGACCCAGTTCTTC. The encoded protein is CSVVSGHQETQFF.

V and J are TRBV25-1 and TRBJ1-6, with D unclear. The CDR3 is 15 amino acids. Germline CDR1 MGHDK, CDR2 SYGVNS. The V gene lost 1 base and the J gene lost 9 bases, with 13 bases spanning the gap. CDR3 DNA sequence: TGTGCCAGCAGTGAATCGGCGGGCTATGGTTCACCCCTCCACTTT. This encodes CASSESAGYGSPLHF.

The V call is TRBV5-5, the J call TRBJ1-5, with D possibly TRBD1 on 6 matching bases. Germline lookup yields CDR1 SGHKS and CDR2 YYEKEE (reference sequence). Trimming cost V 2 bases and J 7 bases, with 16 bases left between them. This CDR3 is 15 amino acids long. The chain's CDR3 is CASSLVTGSEQPQHF. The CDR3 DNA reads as TGTGCCAGCAGCTTAGTAACAGGGTCGGAACAGCCCCAGCATTTT. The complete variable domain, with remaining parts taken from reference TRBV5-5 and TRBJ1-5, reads DAGVTQSPTHLIKTRGQQVTLRCSPISGHKSVSWYQQVLGQGPQFIFQYYEKEERGRGNFPDRFSARQFPNYSSELNVNALLLGDSALYLCASSLVTGSEQPQHFGDGTRLSIL.

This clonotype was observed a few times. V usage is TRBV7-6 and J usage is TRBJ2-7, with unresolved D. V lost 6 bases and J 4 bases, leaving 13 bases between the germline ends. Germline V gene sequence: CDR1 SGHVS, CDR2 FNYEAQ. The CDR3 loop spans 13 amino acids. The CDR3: CASSYYDGYEQYF. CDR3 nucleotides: TGTGCCAGCAGTTATTACGACGGGTACGAGCAGTACTTC.

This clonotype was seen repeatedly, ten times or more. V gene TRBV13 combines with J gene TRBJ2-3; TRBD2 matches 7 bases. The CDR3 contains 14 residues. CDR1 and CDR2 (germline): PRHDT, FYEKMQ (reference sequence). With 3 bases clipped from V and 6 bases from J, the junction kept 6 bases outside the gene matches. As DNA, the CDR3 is TGTGCCAGCAGCTTTGGACTAGGTGGCGATACGCAGTATTTT. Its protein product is CASSFGLGGDTQYF.

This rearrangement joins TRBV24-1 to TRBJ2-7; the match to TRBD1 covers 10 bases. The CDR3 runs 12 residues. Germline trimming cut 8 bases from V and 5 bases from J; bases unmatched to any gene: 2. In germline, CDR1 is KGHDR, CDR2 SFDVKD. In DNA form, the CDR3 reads TGTGCCACCAAGGGACAGGGGAACGAGCAGTACTTC. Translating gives CATKGQGNEQYF.

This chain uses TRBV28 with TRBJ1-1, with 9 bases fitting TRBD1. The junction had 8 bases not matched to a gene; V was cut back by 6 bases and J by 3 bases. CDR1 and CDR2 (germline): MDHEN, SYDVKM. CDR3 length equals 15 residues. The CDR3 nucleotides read TGTGCCAGCAGCCACCACCGGGACAGGGACACTGAAGCTTTCTTT. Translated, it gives CASSHHRDRDTEAFF.

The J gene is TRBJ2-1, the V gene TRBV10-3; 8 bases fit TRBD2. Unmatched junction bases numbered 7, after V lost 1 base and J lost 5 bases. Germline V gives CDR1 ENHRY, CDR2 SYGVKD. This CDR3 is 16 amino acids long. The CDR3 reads CAISEWGAGENNEQFF. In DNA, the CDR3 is TGTGCCATCAGTGAGTGGGGAGCGGGGGAAAACAATGAGCAGTTCTTC.

The CDR3 bases are TGTGCCAGCGGGCCCAGACGGCTCGCCTCCGAAGCTTTCTTT. Amino acid sequence: CASGPRRLASEAFF. This rearrangement joins TRBV7-9 to TRBJ1-1; no definite D call. This CDR3 contains 14 residues. Germline assignment: CDR1 SEHNR and CDR2 FQNEAQ (reference sequence). V was clipped by 8 bases and J by 8 bases, with 21 bases between them.